Following are 24 T cell receptor beta chains from one sample sequenced in a study of cytomegalovirus exposure and HLA in healthy donors (dated by TCRdb to about 2017). Library method: the immunoSEQ multiplex PCR assay. For the multiplex PCR, a mixture combining 60 forward primers for TCR Vbeta segments and 13 reverse primers for TCR Jbeta segments was used. In its TCRdb copy, this immuneACCESS table keeps in-frame sequences only and misses some clones. Where compared with another copy, unresolved V genes explain less than half of these, and the others have no known cause. The sample table records 70,000 or so clones; about 74% of these occur just once. Roughly 11% of the sample comes from the top ten. Sequenced: PBMCs. All receptors come from an older woman in good health and CMV-seropositive.

The sample holds a few counts of this clone. V gene TRBV5-1 combines with J gene TRBJ2-7; D perhaps matches TRBD1 (7 bases). V was shortened by 4 bases and J by 5 bases, with 22 bases between the two germline ends. Germline assignment: CDR1 SGHRS and CDR2 YFSETQ. This CDR3 spans 16 amino acids. The CDR3 nucleotides are TGCGCCAGCAGCGCGGGCGGGACAGCCGTCGCAAACGAGCAGTACTTC. Its protein is CASSAGGTAVANEQYF.

In this sample, this clone turned up once. The chain uses TRBV5-1 and TRBJ1-4; D is uncertain. The CDR3 is made up of 14 amino acids. V shed 2 bases and J shed 3 bases, with 8 bases lying between them. The germline V gene encodes CDR1 SGHRS and CDR2 YFSETQ. In DNA, the CDR3 is TGCGCCAGCAGCTTTCTAAGTTCTAATGAAAAACTGTTTTTT. Translation gives CASSFLSSNEKLFF.

This clone was picked up a small number of times. This chain links TRBV4-1 with TRBJ2-7; 9 bases align to TRBD2. The CDR3 covers 15 residues. Germline assignment: CDR1 MGHRA and CDR2 YSYEKL. J was trimmed by 0 bases and V by 4 bases; bases with no gene match: 4. CDR3: CASSLGLASSYEQYF. The CDR3 bases are TGCGCCAGCAGCCTTGGACTAGCGAGCTCCTACGAGCAGTACTTC.

To note about this clone: Other DNA sequences in this specimen translate into the identical CDR3. V usage is TRBV9 and J usage is TRBJ1-1, with D hard to call. Deletions cut 7 bases from V and 6 bases from J, with 13 bases between. The CDR3 consists of 12 residues. CDR1 is SGDLS, CDR2 YYNGEE, per germline. CDR3 sequence: CASPNGGAEAFF. CDR3 nucleotide sequence: TGTGCCAGCCCCAACGGCGGGGCTGAAGCTTTCTTT.

The chain combines TRBV11-2 with TRBJ1-2, with 11 bases identical to TRBD1. Germline V gene data show CDR1 as SGHAT and CDR2 as FQNNGV. The V gene end was trimmed by 5 bases and the J gene end by 9 bases; junction bases not matched to a gene: 5. The CDR3 contains 13 residues. The CDR3 nucleotides are TGTGCCAGCAGCCCCGGGACAGGGGGACGCTACACCTTC. Protein product: CASSPGTGGRYTF.

The rearrangement joins TRBV7-2 to TRBJ2-7; TRBD2 aligns across 9 bases. This CDR3 is built from 16 residues. The germline V gene has CDR1 SGHTA and CDR2 FQGNSA. Unmatched junction bases numbered 4, after V lost 1 base and J lost 0 bases. CDR3 sequence: CASSLGYSGSSYEQYF. The CDR3 nucleotides read TGTGCCAGCAGCTTAGGCTATAGCGGGAGCTCCTACGAGCAGTACTTC.

The CDR3 bases are TGCGCCACAACCCGTGTGACTACATCCTACGAGCAGTACTTC. Its translation is CATTRVTTSYEQYF. The genes are TRBV5-1 and TRBJ2-7, with a tentative D call TRBD2 (5 bases). Per the germline V gene, CDR1 is SGHRS and CDR2 is YFSETQ. The CDR3 spans 14 residues. Deletions cut 9 bases from V and 1 base from J, with 17 bases between. The whole variable domain, filled in from reference TRBV5-1 and TRBJ2-7, reads KAGVTQTPRYLIKTRGQQVTLSCSPISGHRSVSWYQQTPGQGLQFLFEYFSETQRNKGNFPGRFSGRQFSNSRSEMNVSTLELGDSALYLCATTRVTTSYEQYFGPGTRLTVT.

This clone has only a few counts. The rearrangement uses TRBV4-1 and TRBJ2-3, with D tentatively TRBD1 (5 bases). Trimming shortened V by 0 bases and J by 2 bases, and 12 bases separated the two germline ends. The CDR3 totals 16 residues. Per germline, CDR1 MGHRA and CDR2 YSYEKL. CDR3 in amino acids: CASSQESGPLTDTQYF. The CDR3 DNA follows: TGCGCCAGCAGCCAAGAATCAGGGCCTCTCACAGATACGCAGTATTTT.

The rearrangement joins TRBV30 to TRBJ1-6; D not certain. This CDR3 region has 13 residues. Germline CDR1 and CDR2: GTSNPN and SVGIG (reference sequence). V lost 0 bases, J lost 6 bases, and 6 bases lay in between. CDR3 in amino acids: CAWSVNGNSPLHF. Here the CDR3 DNA reads TGTGCCTGGAGTGTCAACGGTAATTCACCCCTCCACTTT.

The V gene is TRBV6-5, the J gene TRBJ1-1, with 7 bases matching TRBD1. The CDR3 extends over 15 amino acids. Trimming removed 6 bases from V and 6 bases from J; junction bases left unmatched: 13. CDR1 is MNHEY, CDR2 SVGAGI, per germline. CDR3 protein: CASSKRQGELSEAFF. Here the CDR3 DNA reads TGTGCCAGCAGCAAAAGACAGGGAGAATTATCTGAAGCTTTCTTT.

The genes are TRBV7-8 and TRBJ1-2; TRBD1 agrees at 7 bases. The J segment lost 6 bases and the V segment lost 6 bases, leaving 10 bases of the junction unmatched. This CDR3 spans 14 amino acids. Germline V CDR1 and CDR2: SGHVS, FQNEAQ. The chain's CDR3 is CASRRSRQGNGYTF. The DNA of the CDR3 is TGTGCCAGCAGACGATCGAGACAGGGTAATGGCTACACCTTC.

DNA of the CDR3: TGTGCCAGTAGTGCGACTAGTCGGCGAGAGACCCAGTACTTC. Its translation: CASSATSRRETQYF. The chain joins TRBV19 to TRBJ2-5, with D perhaps TRBD2 (6 bases). CDR3 length: 14 residues. CDR1 is LNHDA and CDR2 is SQIVND in the germline V gene (reference sequence). Trimming took 5 bases from V and 4 from J, leaving 14 bases between them.

V gene TRBV6-1 combines with J gene TRBJ1-4; no clear D gene. Germline CDR1 reads MNHNS; CDR2 reads SASEGT. This CDR3 region has 14 residues. V lost 0 bases and J lost 7, with 9 bases in between. The CDR3 coding sequence is TGTGCCAGCAGTGAAGCGCTTCAGGTTGAAAAACTGTTTTTT. Protein product: CASSEALQVEKLFF.

The chain couples TRBV6-1 to TRBJ2-7, with 12 bases aligning to TRBD1. Germline CDR1 and CDR2: MNHNS and SASEGT. This CDR3 is 15 amino acids long. Trimming at V came to 3 bases and at J to 3 bases, leaving 3 bases not matched to a gene. The CDR3 coding sequence is TGTGCCAGCAGTGAGGGACAGGGGGCATTCTACGAGCAGTACTTC. As protein: CASSEGQGAFYEQYF.

The chain links TRBV4-1 to TRBJ1-1; D is unclear. Trimming removed 2 bases from V and 0 bases from J, with 10 bases in between. The V gene's germline CDR1 is MGHRA and CDR2 YSYEKL. The CDR3 is 15 amino acids. DNA of the CDR3: TGCGCCAGCAGCCAATGGGCAGAAATGAACACTGAAGCTTTCTTT. It translates to CASSQWAEMNTEAFF.

The table lists this clone with a few counts. This sequence joins TRBV2 and TRBJ1-2; tentative D call: TRBD1 (6 bases). Per germline, CDR1 SNHLY and CDR2 FYNNEI. The CDR3 has 14 amino acids. Trimming shortened V by 6 bases and J by 3 bases, and 14 bases separated the two germline ends. CDR3 region: CASSGDTLYYGYTF. The CDR3 DNA follows: TGTGCCAGCAGCGGGGACACCCTTTACTATGGCTACACCTTC.

Remarks on this clone: The junction differs from germline at one of its ends, possibly a read error. The DNA for the CDR3 is TGTGCCAGCAGTGAATGGGATAGCGGGAGTTTACATTTT. It yields the protein CASSEWDSGSLHF. The chain links TRBV6-1 to TRBJ2-3; 9 positions agree with TRBD2. CDR1 MNHNS and CDR2 SASEGT come from the germline V gene. The CDR3 has 13 residues.

The J gene is TRBJ2-3, the V gene TRBV10-1; no reliable D call. V lost 4 bases and J 6 bases, leaving 8 bases between the germline ends. Germline lookup yields CDR1 WNHNN and CDR2 SYGVQD (reference sequence). The CDR3 length is 12 residues. For the CDR3, the DNA is TGCGCCAGCAGTGCATCGAGGGATACGCAGTATTTT. This sequence encodes CASSASRDTQYF.

For the CDR3, the DNA is TGTGCCAGCAGTGTGTCCCTAGCGGGGGGGCCTCCCACCGGGGAGCTGTTTTTT. Its translation: CASSVSLAGGPPTGELFF. The rearrangement joins TRBV6-1 to TRBJ2-2, with 12 nucleotides matching TRBD2. The germline V gene encodes CDR1 MNHNS and CDR2 SASEGT. The CDR3 totals 18 residues. V shed 4 bases, J shed 4 bases, and the junction held 10 bases outside the gene matches.

V gene TRBV10-2 combines with J gene TRBJ2-7, with D tentatively TRBD1 (6 bases). The CDR3 is 12 residues long. V was clipped by 6 bases and J by 6 bases, with 12 bases between them. The germline gives CDR1 WSHSY, CDR2 SAAADI. This chain's CDR3 is CASRTGRGEQYF. Here the CDR3 DNA reads TGCGCCAGCAGGACAGGTCGAGGCGAGCAGTACTTC.

Only a few counts were recorded for this clone. The chain links TRBV30 to TRBJ1-2; D call uncertain. This CDR3 contains 13 residues. The germline V gene has CDR1 GTSNPN and CDR2 SVGIG (reference sequence). The V gene lost 4 bases and the J gene lost 1 base, with 10 bases spanning the gap. The CDR3 bases are TGTGCCTGGAATAAAGAGAATAACTATGGCTACACCTTC. Translating gives CAWNKENNYGYTF.

The chain uses TRBV9 and TRBJ1-1; D is uncertain. Per germline, CDR1 SGDLS and CDR2 YYNGEE. With 4 bases removed from V and 6 bases from J, the gap between germline ends came to 13 bases. This CDR3 region has 13 residues. The CDR3 here is CASSSSPIAEAFF. CDR3 DNA sequence: TGTGCCAGCAGCTCCTCTCCGATAGCTGAAGCTTTCTTT.

The CDR3 coding sequence is TGTGCCAGCAGCCCCGGGACAGGGAACTCTGGGGCCAACGTCCTGACTTTC. Translating it yields CASSPGTGNSGANVLTF. The chain recombines TRBV7-9 with TRBJ2-6; 9 bases are a match to TRBD1. From germline, CDR1 is SEHNR and CDR2 FQNEAQ (reference sequence). The J segment lost 0 bases and the V segment lost 5 bases, leaving 5 bases of the junction unmatched. There are 17 residues in the CDR3.

V usage is TRBV11-2 and J usage is TRBJ1-2; no definite D call. The V end lost 0 bases, the J end lost 5 bases, and 13 bases lay between the germline ends. Per germline, CDR1 SGHAT and CDR2 FQNNGV. The CDR3 contains 15 residues. The CDR3 region is CASSLDHSLWYGYTF. In nucleotides, the CDR3 is TGTGCCAGCAGCTTAGATCACAGCTTATGGTATGGCTACACCTTC.